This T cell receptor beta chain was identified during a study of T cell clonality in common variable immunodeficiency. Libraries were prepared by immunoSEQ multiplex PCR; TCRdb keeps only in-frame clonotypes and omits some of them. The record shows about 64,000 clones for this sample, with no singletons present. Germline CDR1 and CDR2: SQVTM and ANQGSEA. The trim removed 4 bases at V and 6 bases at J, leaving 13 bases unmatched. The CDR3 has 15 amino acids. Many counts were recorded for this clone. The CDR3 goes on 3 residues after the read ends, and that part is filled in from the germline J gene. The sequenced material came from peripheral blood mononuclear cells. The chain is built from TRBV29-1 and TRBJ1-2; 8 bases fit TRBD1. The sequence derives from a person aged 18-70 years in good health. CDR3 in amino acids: CSVGSGTGLRDGYTF. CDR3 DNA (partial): TGCAGCGTTGGGTCCGGGACAGGCCTTCGGGATGGC.